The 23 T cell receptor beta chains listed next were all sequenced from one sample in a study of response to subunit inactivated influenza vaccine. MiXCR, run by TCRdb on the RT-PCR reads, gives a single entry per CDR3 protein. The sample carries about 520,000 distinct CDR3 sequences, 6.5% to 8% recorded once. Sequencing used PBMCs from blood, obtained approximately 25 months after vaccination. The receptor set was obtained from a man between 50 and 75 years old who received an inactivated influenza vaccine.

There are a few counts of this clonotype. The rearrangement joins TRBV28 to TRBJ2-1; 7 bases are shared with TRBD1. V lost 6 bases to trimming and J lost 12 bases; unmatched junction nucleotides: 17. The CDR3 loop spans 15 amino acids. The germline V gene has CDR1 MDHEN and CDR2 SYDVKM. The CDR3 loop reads CASSRTLTGAIGQFF. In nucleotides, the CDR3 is TGTGCCAGCAGCCGAACCCTAACAGGGGCCATCGGGCAGTTCTTC.

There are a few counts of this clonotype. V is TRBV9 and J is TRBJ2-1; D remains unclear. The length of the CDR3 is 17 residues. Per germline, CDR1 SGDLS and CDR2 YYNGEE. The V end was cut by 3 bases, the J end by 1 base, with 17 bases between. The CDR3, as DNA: TGTGCCAGCAGCGGTCGTGTTGGCAGACTGTCCTACAATGAGCAGTTCTTC. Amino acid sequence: CASSGRVGRLSYNEQFF.

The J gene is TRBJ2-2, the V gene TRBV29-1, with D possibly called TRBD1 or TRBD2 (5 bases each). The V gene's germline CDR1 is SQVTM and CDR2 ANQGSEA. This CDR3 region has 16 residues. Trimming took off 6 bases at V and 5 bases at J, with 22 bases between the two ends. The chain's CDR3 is CSVGITGHSGTGELFF. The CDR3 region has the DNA TGCAGCGTGGGGATTACTGGACACTCGGGGACCGGGGAGCTGTTTTTT.

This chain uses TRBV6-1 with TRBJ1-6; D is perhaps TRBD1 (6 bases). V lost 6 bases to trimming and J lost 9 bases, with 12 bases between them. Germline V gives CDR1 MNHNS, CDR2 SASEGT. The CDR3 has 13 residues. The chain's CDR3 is CASSDTRGSPLHF. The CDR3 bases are TGTGCCAGCAGCGATACCAGGGGTTCACCCCTCCACTTT.

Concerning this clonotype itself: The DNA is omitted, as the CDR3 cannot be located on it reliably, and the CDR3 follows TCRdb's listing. CDR3 region: CSARGLAIHTGELFFF. The chain is built from TRBV20-1 and TRBJ2-2; the table's D call, TRBD2, was not checked against the DNA. Per the germline V gene, CDR1 is DFQATT and CDR2 is SNEGSKA (reference sequence). The CDR3 adds up to 16 amino acids, both ends counted.

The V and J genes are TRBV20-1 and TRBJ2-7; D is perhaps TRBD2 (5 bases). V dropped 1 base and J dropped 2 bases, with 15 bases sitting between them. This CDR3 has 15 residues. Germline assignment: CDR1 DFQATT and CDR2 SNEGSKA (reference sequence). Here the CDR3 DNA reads TGCAGTGCTAGAGGTGCTCGGGGTAACACCTACGAGCAGTACTTC. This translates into CSARGARGNTYEQYF.

The CDR3 reads CSALYLGQYEQYF. CDR3 DNA sequence: TGCAGTGCTCTATACCTAGGACAGTACGAGCAGTACTTC. The chain recombines TRBV20-1 with TRBJ2-7; possibly TRBD1 for D (6 bases). The germline gives CDR1 DFQATT, CDR2 SNEGSKA (reference sequence). This CDR3 is built from 13 residues. The germline V and J ends were trimmed by 5 bases and 4 bases, with 15 bases remaining between them.

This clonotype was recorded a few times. DNA of the CDR3: TGCGCCAGCAGCTCTCAGAGACTAGCGGGGGTAGATACGCAGTATTTT. It encodes CASSSQRLAGVDTQYF. The chain joins TRBV5-1 to TRBJ2-3, with TRBD2 matching 12 bases. The germline V gene has CDR1 SGHRS and CDR2 YFSETQ. V trimming: 3 bases; J trimming: 5 bases; junction bases outside the gene matches: 7. The CDR3 runs 16 residues.

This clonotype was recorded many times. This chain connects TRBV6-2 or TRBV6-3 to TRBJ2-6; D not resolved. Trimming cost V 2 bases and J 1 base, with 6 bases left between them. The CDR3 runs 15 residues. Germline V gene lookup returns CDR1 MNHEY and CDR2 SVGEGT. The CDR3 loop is CASSYGTSGANVLTF. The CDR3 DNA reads TGTGCCAGCAGTTACGGCACGTCTGGGGCCAACGTCCTGACTTTC.

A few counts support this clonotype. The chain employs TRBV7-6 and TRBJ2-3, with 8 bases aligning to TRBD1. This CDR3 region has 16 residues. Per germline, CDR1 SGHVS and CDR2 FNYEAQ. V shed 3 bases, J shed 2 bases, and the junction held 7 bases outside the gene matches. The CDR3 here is CASSFGTGLFTDTQYF. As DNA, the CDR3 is TGTGCCAGCAGCTTCGGGACAGGACTTTTCACAGATACGCAGTATTTT.

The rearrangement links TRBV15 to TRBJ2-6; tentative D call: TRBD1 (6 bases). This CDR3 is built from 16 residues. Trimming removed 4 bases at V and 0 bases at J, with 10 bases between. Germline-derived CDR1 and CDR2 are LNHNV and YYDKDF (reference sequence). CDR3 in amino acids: CATSTGVTSGANVLTF. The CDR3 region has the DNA TGTGCCACCAGCACAGGGGTGACCTCTGGGGCCAACGTCCTGACTTTC. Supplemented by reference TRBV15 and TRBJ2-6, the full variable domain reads DAMVIQNPRYQVTQFGKPVTLSCSQTLNHNVMYWYQQKSSQAPKLLFHYYDKDFNNEADTPDNFQSRRPNTSFCFLDIRSPGLGDTAMYLCATSTGVTSGANVLTFGAGSRLTVL.

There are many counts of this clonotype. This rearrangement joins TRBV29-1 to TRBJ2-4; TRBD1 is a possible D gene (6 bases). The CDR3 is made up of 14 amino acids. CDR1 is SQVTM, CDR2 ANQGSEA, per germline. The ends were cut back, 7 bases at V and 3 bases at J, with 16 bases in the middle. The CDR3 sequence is CSAKETRGKNIQYF. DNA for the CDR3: TGCAGCGCGAAGGAGACCAGGGGCAAAAACATTCAGTACTTC.

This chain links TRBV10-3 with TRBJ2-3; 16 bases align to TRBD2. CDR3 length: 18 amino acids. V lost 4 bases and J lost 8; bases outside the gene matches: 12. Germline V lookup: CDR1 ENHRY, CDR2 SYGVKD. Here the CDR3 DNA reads TGTGCCATCAGTGCCGGGACTAGCGGGGGGGCCTCCCACGCTACGCAGTATTTT. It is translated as CAISAGTSGGASHATQYF.

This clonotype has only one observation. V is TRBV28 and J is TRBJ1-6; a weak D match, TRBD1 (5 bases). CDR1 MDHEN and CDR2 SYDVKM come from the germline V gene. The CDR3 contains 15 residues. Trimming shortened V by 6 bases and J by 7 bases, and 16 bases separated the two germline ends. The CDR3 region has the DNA TGTGCCAGCAGATACCCCGGGACGGGGAATTCACCCCTCCACTTT. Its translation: CASRYPGTGNSPLHF.

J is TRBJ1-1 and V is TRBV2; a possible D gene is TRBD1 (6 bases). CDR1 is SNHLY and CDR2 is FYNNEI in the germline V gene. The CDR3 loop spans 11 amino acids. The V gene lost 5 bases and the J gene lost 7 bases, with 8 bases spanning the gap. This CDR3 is CASSQGIEAFF. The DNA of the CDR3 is TGTGCCAGCAGTCAGGGGATTGAAGCTTTCTTT.

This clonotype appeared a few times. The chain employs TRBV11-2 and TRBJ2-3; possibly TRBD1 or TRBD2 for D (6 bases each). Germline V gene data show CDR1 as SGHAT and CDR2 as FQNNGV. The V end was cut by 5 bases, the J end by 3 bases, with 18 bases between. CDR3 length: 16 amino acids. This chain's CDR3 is CASSATRGRWTDTQYF. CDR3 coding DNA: TGTGCCAGCAGCGCGACCCGGGGGCGCTGGACAGATACGCAGTATTTT. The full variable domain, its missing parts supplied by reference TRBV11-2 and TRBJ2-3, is EAGVAQSPRYKIIEKRQSVAFWCNPISGHATLYWYQQILGQGPKLLIQFQNNGVVDDSQLPKDRFSAERLKGVDSTLKIQPAKLEDSAVYLCASSATRGRWTDTQYFGPGTRLTVL.

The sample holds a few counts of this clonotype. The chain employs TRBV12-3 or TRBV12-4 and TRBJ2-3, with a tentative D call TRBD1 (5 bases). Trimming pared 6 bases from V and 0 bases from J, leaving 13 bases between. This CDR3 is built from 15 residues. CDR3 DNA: TGTGCCAGCAGCCAGAAGACAGTGAGCACAGATACGCAGTATTTT. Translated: CASSQKTVSTDTQYF.

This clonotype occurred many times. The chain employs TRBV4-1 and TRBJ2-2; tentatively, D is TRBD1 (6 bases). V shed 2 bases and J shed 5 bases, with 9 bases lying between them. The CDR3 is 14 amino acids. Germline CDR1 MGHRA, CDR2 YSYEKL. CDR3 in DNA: TGCGCCAGCAGCCAATCAGGGGAGACCGGGGAGCTGTTTTTT. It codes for CASSQSGETGELFF.

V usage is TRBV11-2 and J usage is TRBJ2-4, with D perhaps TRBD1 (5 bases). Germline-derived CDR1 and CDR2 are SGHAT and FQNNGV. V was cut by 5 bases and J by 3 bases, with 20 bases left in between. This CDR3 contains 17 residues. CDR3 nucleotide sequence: TGTGCCAGCAGCGTCGGGCACAGGATTGTCGGCAAAAACATTCAGTACTTC. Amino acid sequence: CASSVGHRIVGKNIQYF.

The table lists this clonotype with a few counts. The CDR3 protein is CASSTPGTGNNEQFF. The CDR3 DNA follows: TGTGCCAGCAGTACTCCCGGGACTGGTAACAATGAGCAGTTCTTC. The chain employs TRBV6-5 and TRBJ2-1; D is perhaps TRBD2 (6 bases). This CDR3 is 15 amino acids long. V lost 5 bases and J lost 5, with 16 bases in between. CDR1 is MNHEY, CDR2 SVGAGI, per germline.

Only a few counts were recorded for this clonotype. CDR3 region: CASREDSYRGTEAFF. The CDR3 DNA reads TGTGCCAGCAGGGAAGACAGTTATCGAGGCACTGAAGCTTTCTTT. The gene calls are TRBV6-4 and TRBJ1-1; a weak D match, TRBD1 (5 bases). V was cut by 6 bases and J by 4 bases, with 18 bases left in between. There are 15 residues in the CDR3. CDR1 and CDR2 from the germline V gene are MRHNA and SNTAGT.

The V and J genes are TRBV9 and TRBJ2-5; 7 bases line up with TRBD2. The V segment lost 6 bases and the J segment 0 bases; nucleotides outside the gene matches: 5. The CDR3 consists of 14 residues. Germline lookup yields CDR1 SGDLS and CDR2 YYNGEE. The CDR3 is CASTSGAYQETQYF. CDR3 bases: TGTGCCAGCACCAGCGGGGCTTACCAAGAGACCCAGTACTTC.

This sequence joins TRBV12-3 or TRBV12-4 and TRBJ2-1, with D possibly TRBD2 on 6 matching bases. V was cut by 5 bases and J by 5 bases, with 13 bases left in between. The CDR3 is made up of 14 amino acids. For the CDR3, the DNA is TGTGCCAGCAGTAGACTAGGAGGGGACAATGAGCAGTTCTTC. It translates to CASSRLGGDNEQFF.